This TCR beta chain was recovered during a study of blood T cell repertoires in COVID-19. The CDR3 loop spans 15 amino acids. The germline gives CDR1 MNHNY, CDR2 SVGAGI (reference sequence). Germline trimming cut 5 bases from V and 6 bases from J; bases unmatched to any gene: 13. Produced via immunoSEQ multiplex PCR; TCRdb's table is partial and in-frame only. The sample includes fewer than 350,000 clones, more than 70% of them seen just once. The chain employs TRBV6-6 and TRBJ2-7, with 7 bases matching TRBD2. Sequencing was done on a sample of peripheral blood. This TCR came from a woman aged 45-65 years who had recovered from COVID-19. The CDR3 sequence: CASSTRRESLGEQYF. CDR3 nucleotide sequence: TGTGCCAGCAGTACTAGGCGGGAGAGTTTGGGCGAGCAGTACTTC.